Listed here are 5 T cell receptor delta chains from one sample, sequenced in a study of gammadelta T cells in human blood. TCRdb redid the clone calls on the RT-PCR reads with CATT. The repertoire holds over 900 delta-chain clones, with approximately 20% as singletons. Sequences were obtained from Vgamma9Vdelta2 gamma-delta T cells from infant blood. The receptors were gathered from a human donor.

Within the sample, this clone is large. The chain links TRDV2 to TRDJ3; 10 nucleotides align to TRDD3. CDR1 and CDR2 from the germline V gene are GEAIGNYY and EKD. The CDR3 covers 19 residues. V dropped 1 base and J dropped 0; count of bases not matched to a gene: 5. Written as DNA, the CDR3 is TGTGCCTGTGACACAGTACTGGGGGATTACTCCTGGGACACCCGACAGATGTTTTTC. It is translated as CACDTVLGDYSWDTRQMFF.

This clone rates as large (0.1 to 1%). V usage is TRDV2 and J usage is TRDJ3, with 11 bases aligning to TRDD3. Per the germline V gene, CDR1 is GEAIGNYY and CDR2 is EKD. V trimming: 1 base; J trimming: 2 bases; junction bases outside the gene matches: 9. The CDR3 loop spans 20 amino acids. The CDR3, as DNA: TGTGCCTGTGACACTCTCCTGGGGGATACTTCGGCCTGGGACACCCGACAGATGTTTTTC. Amino acid sequence: CACDTLLGDTSAWDTRQMFF.

Details on this clone: Given a much more abundant clone one base away, this may be a read error. The gene calls are TRDV2 and TRDJ3; 12 positions agree with TRDD3. The ends lost 0 bases at V and 0 bases at J; junction bases unmatched: 5. Germline CDR1 and CDR2: GEAIGNYY and EKD. The CDR3 totals 20 residues. CDR3 in DNA: TGTGCCTGTGACACCGTACTGGGGGATACTGACTCCTGGGACACCCGACAGATGTTTTTC. It encodes CACDTVLGDTDSWDTRQMFF.

By share of the sample, this clone is medium-sized. The genes are TRDV2 and TRDJ3; 7 bases are a match to TRDD3. In germline, CDR1 is GEAIGNYY, CDR2 EKD. J was trimmed by 0 bases and V by 1 base; bases with no gene match: 11. This CDR3 has 20 amino acids. CDR3 amino acids: CACDTWDTGGSSWDTRQMFF. DNA of the CDR3: TGTGCCTGTGACACGTGGGATACAGGAGGTAGCTCCTGGGACACCCGACAGATGTTTTTC.

This clone was observed a handful of times. This likely reflects a read error, since a far larger clone is one base away. Other DNA sequences in the sample encode the same CDR3. The J gene is TRDJ3, the V gene TRDV2; possibly TRDD3 for D (6 bases). From germline, CDR1 is GEAIGNYY and CDR2 EKD. There are 18 residues in the CDR3. The CDR3 DNA reads TGTGCTTGTGACACCGCTGGGGCCAGCTCCTGGGACACCCGACAGATGTTTTTC. This encodes CACDTAGASSWDTRQMFF.